Listed below are T cell receptor beta chains from one sample, sequenced in a study of cytomegalovirus exposure and HLA in healthy donors. Assay: immunoSEQ multiplex PCR; the TCRdb copy retains only in-frame clones and omits some. The sample lists some 140,000 clones, around 63% occurring once. The sample was PBMCs. Receptors originate from a human donor in good health. Both conserved end residues are part of each CDR3. Fields, in order: CDR3 length, J gene, clone size, D gene, V gene, CDR3 protein, CDR3 DNA. The D gene is left open where the match is weak. The size of a clone is reported for some rows only, either as once, few or many, or as a class for expanded clones.

len: 16
j_gene: TRBJ2-7
abundance: NA
d_gene: TRBD1
v_gene: TRBV9
CDR3aa: CASSGQTGTGAYEQYF
CDR3nt: TGTGCCAGCAGCGGGCAGACCGGGACAGGGGCCTACGAGCAGTACTTC

len: 13
j_gene: TRBJ1-5
abundance: NA
d_gene: TRBD1
v_gene: TRBV29-1
CDR3aa: CSVDTGGNQPQHF
CDR3nt: TGCAGCGTTGATACAGGGGGCAATCAGCCCCAGCATTTT

len: 15
j_gene: TRBJ2-1
abundance: NA
d_gene: TRBD2
v_gene: TRBV28
CDR3aa: CASSLAELAYNEQFF
CDR3nt: TGTGCCAGCAGTCTAGCGGAGCTAGCCTACAATGAGCAGTTCTTC

len: 15
j_gene: TRBJ2-6
abundance: NA
d_gene: NA
v_gene: TRBV7-3
CDR3aa: CASSNRDTGANVLTF
CDR3nt: TGTGCCAGCAGTAACAGGGATACTGGGGCCAACGTCCTGACTTTC

len: 16
j_gene: TRBJ2-5
abundance: NA
d_gene: NA
v_gene: TRBV28
CDR3aa: CASSPRQVLYQETQYF
CDR3nt: TGTGCCAGCAGTCCACGACAGGTTTTGTACCAAGAGACCCAGTACTTC

len: 16
j_gene: TRBJ2-3
abundance: NA
d_gene: TRBD2
v_gene: TRBV29-1
CDR3aa: CSALGTSGSEADTQYF
CDR3nt: TGCAGCGCCCTGGGGACTAGCGGGAGTGAGGCAGATACGCAGTATTTT

len: 14
j_gene: TRBJ2-7
abundance: few
d_gene: TRBD2
v_gene: TRBV28
CDR3aa: CASTPGGSSYEQYF
CDR3nt: TGTGCCAGCACCCCGGGAGGCAGCTCCTACGAGCAGTACTTC

len: 15
j_gene: TRBJ2-7
abundance: few
d_gene: NA
v_gene: TRBV9
CDR3aa: CASSVDPTSTYEQYF
CDR3nt: TGTGCCAGCAGCGTAGACCCGACTAGTACCTACGAGCAGTACTTC

len: 16
j_gene: TRBJ2-3
abundance: NA
d_gene: NA
v_gene: TRBV4-3
CDR3aa: CASSQVGGKITDTQYF
CDR3nt: TGCGCCAGCAGCCAAGTGGGCGGGAAGATCACAGATACGCAGTATTTT

len: 20
j_gene: TRBJ2-1
abundance: NA
d_gene: TRBD2
v_gene: TRBV12-5
CDR3aa: CASGFRASAQTSGIYNEQFF
CDR3nt: TGTGCTAGTGGTTTTAGGGCCTCCGCGCAGACTAGCGGAATATACAATGAGCAGTTCTTC

len: 14
j_gene: TRBJ2-3
abundance: NA
d_gene: TRBD2
v_gene: TRBV9
CDR3aa: CATGAGEGTDTQYF
CDR3nt: TGTGCCACGGGAGCGGGGGAGGGCACAGATACGCAGTATTTT

len: 19
j_gene: TRBJ2-2
abundance: NA
d_gene: NA
v_gene: TRBV7-6
CDR3aa: CASSRPGLRSATNTGELFF
CDR3nt: TGTGCCAGCAGCAGACCGGGACTCCGCTCTGCGACGAACACCGGGGAGCTGTTTTTT

len: 13
j_gene: TRBJ2-7
abundance: NA
d_gene: NA
v_gene: TRBV6-1
CDR3aa: CASRSGDTTEQYF
CDR3nt: TGTGCCAGCCGGTCTGGGGACACCACTGAGCAGTACTTC

len: 12
j_gene: TRBJ2-7
abundance: NA
d_gene: NA
v_gene: TRBV5-5
CDR3aa: CASSSTGYEQYF
CDR3nt: TGTGCCAGCAGCTCTACGGGCTACGAGCAGTACTTC

len: 12
j_gene: TRBJ2-3
abundance: NA
d_gene: NA
v_gene: TRBV2
CDR3aa: CASSPSTDTQYF
CDR3nt: TGTGCCAGCAGTCCTTCCACAGATACGCAGTATTTT

len: 15
j_gene: TRBJ2-7
abundance: NA
d_gene: TRBD2
v_gene: TRBV11-2
CDR3aa: CASSFGGTSSYEQYF
CDR3nt: TGTGCCAGCAGCTTTGGTGGGACTAGCTCCTACGAGCAGTACTTC

len: 15
j_gene: TRBJ1-5
abundance: NA
d_gene: TRBD1
v_gene: TRBV6-5
CDR3aa: CASSFGTGGNQPQHF
CDR3nt: TGTGCCAGCAGCTTCGGGACAGGGGGGAATCAGCCCCAGCATTTT

len: 15
j_gene: TRBJ2-3
abundance: few
d_gene: TRBD2
v_gene: TRBV5-4
CDR3aa: CASSPQREVVDTQYF
CDR3nt: TGTGCCAGCAGCCCCCAGCGGGAGGTAGTTGATACGCAGTATTTT

len: 14
j_gene: TRBJ2-1
abundance: NA
d_gene: TRBD2
v_gene: TRBV10-2
CDR3aa: CASGDRAGVYEQFF
CDR3nt: TGCGCCAGCGGAGACCGAGCGGGAGTGTATGAGCAGTTCTTC

len: 15
j_gene: TRBJ2-5
abundance: NA
d_gene: NA
v_gene: TRBV4-3
CDR3aa: CASSQAGRGRETQYF
CDR3nt: TGCGCCAGCAGCCAAGCCGGGAGGGGGCGGGAGACCCAGTACTTC